These T cell receptor beta chains were read from a single sample in a study of cytomegalovirus exposure and HLA in healthy donors. Some clones are missing from TCRdb's copy, which holds only in-frame ones; the method was immunoSEQ multiplex PCR. The sample consists of roughly 80,000 clones, more than 75% of them appearing once. The sequencing input was PBMCs. All receptors come from a male donor in good health and CMV-seropositive. CDR3s include the opening cysteine and the closing phenylalanine or tryptophan. Fields, in order: clone size, D gene, V gene, J gene, CDR3 DNA, CDR3 protein. A D gene is named only where the DNA matches it firmly. Some rows have no size entry. The others give once, few or many, or a class for an expanded clone.

-	-	TRBV7-8	TRBJ2-1	TGTGCCAGCAGCTTAGGGGGTGCGGGGACCCCCTCCTCAAATGAGCAGTTCTTC	CASSLGGAGTPSSNEQFF
-	TRBD2	TRBV7-2	TRBJ2-1	TGTGCCAGCAGCTTAGGACTAGCGGGAGCTAGTGAGCAGTTCTTC	CASSLGLAGASEQFF
-	-	TRBV30	TRBJ2-2	TGTGCCTGGAGTCGAGAGGGACTGGACAAGAACACCGGGGAGCTGTTTTTT	CAWSREGLDKNTGELFF
few	-	TRBV28	TRBJ2-3	TGTGCCAGCAGTTTAGAACTATACGGCACAGATACGCAGTATTTT	CASSLELYGTDTQYF
-	TRBD2	TRBV5-1	TRBJ2-7	TGCGCCAGCAGCCCGAAAGGGACTAGCGGGCGGTACGAGCAGTACTTC	CASSPKGTSGRYEQYF
-	TRBD1	TRBV6-5	TRBJ1-5	TGTGCCAGCGCGATGACAGGGAATAGCAATCAGCCCCAGCATTTT	CASAMTGNSNQPQHF
-	-	TRBV7-9	TRBJ1-1	TGTGCCAGCAGGCCGTTAGGGGGCACTGAAGCTTTCTTT	CASRPLGGTEAFF
-	TRBD1	TRBV18	TRBJ1-1	TGTGCCAGCTCACCGGGGACCGGCCGGGACAGGGGGCCGAACACTGAAGCTTTCTTT	CASSPGTGRDRGPNTEAFF
-	-	TRBV6-5	TRBJ1-2	TGTGCCAGCAGTTACTCGCGGGGGGCGAACTATGGCTACACCTTC	CASSYSRGANYGYTF
once	TRBD1	TRBV7-9	TRBJ1-5	TGTGCCAGCAGCTTAGGAACGACAGGGTGGTGGCAGCCCCAGCATTTT	CASSLGTTGWWQPQHF
-	-	TRBV18	TRBJ2-2	TGTGCCAGCTCAATCGCGAACACCGGGGAGCTGTTTTTT	CASSIANTGELFF
-	TRBD2	TRBV5-5	TRBJ2-1	TGTGCCAGCAGCGAAGACCCCCTAGCGGAGATCTACAATGAGCAGTTCTTC	CASSEDPLAEIYNEQFF
once	TRBD1	TRBV10-1	TRBJ1-4	TGCGCCAGCAGTGAGTCAGGTGGGAATCTCGGGACAGGGCCCGAAAAACTGTTTTTT	CASSESGGNLGTGPEKLFF
-	-	TRBV7-2	TRBJ1-5	TGTGCCAGCAGCCGTGGCGGCTCGATCAATCAGCCCCAGCATTTT	CASSRGGSINQPQHF
-	-	TRBV27	TRBJ2-5	TGTGCCAGCAGCCCCCGTGGGGGGTTCCCGGAGACCCAGTACTTC	CASSPRGGFPETQYF
-	TRBD2	TRBV18	TRBJ2-5	TGTGCCAGCTCACCACAGAGCGGGGGGGAGACCCAGTACTTC	CASSPQSGGETQYF
-	TRBD1	TRBV7-9	TRBJ1-5	TGTGCCAGCAGCCCCGACCAGGGGGCCAGCAATCAGCCCCAGCATTTT	CASSPDQGASNQPQHF
-	-	TRBV30	TRBJ1-5	TGTGCCTGGAGCGGCGGGGGTCAGCCCCAGCATTTT	CAWSGGGQPQHF
-	-	TRBV11-2	TRBJ2-5	TGTGCCAGCAGCTTCTCAGGGGAGGAGACCCAGTACTTC	CASSFSGEETQYF
-	TRBD1	TRBV5-1	TRBJ1-6	TGCGCCAGCAGCAAGGACAGGGGGTATTCACCCCTCCACTTT	CASSKDRGYSPLHF
-	-	TRBV9	TRBJ2-7	TGTGCCAGCTCAGAGGGGGGGAGCTCCTACGAGCAGTACTTC	CASSEGGSSYEQYF
-	-	TRBV28	TRBJ1-2	TGTGCCAGCAGCCCTTGGGCGGGGAACTATGGCTACACCTTC	CASSPWAGNYGYTF
-	-	TRBV6-5	TRBJ1-5	TGTGCCAGCAGTTCAGGGGCTATTGGGCCCCAGCATTTT	CASSSGAIGPQHF
-	-	TRBV18	TRBJ2-7	TGTGCCAGCTCACCAGGCACGGGGTACGAGCAGTACTTC	CASSPGTGYEQYF
-	TRBD1	TRBV6-6	TRBJ2-5	TGTGCCAGCAGACAGGGGGCCGGGGAGACCCAGTACTTC	CASRQGAGETQYF
-	TRBD2	TRBV4-2	TRBJ2-5	TGTGCCAGCAGCCAAGATAATAGCGGGGGGGCGGAGACCCAGTACTTC	CASSQDNSGGAETQYF
-	-	TRBV6-5	TRBJ2-5	TGTGCCAGCAGTTACGGCGGAATGGAGACCCAGTACTTC	CASSYGGMETQYF